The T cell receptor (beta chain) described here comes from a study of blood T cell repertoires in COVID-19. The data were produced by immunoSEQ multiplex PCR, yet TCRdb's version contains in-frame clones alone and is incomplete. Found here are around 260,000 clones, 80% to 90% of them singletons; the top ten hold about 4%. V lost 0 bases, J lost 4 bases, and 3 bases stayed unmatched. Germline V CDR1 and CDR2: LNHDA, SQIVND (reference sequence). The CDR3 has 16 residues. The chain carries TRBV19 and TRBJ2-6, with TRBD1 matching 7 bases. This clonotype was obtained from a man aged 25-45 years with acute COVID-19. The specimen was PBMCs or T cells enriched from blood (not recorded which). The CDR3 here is CASSIDGGQGANVLTF. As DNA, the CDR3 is TGTGCCAGTAGTATAGATGGGGGACAGGGGGCCAACGTCCTGACTTTC.